This T cell receptor (beta chain) appears in the sequencing data of a study of blood T cell repertoires in COVID-19. Study at large: From the United States, Italy and Spain came samples of acute and convalescent COVID-19.

Germline assignment: CDR1 SGHVS and CDR2 FQNEAQ. There are 14 residues in the CDR3. Trimming at V came to 5 bases and at J to 6 bases, leaving 10 bases not matched to a gene. Original analysis: Quantification of nucleated cells was approximated via reference gene primer amplification. The table came from immunoSEQ multiplex PCR; TCRdb's copy has only in-frame clones and leaves some out. V, J and clone size derive from that table, while D and trimming were established from the DNA sequence. The data contain some 290,000 clones, approximately 90% of them singletons. This TCR derives from a woman aged 45-65 years who had recovered from COVID-19. The gene calls are TRBV7-8 and TRBJ2-7; 7 bases match TRBD1. Sequencing used peripheral blood. The CDR3 sequence is CASSENRGSGEQYF. CDR3 sequence (DNA): TGTGCCAGCAGCGAAAACAGGGGATCGGGCGAGCAGTACTTC.